The rows below give T cell receptor beta chains drawn from one sample of a study of CD8 T cells in Susac syndrome. TCRdb re-called the immunoSEQ multiplex PCR reads through MiXCR, storing one row per CDR3 protein. The data show some 180,000 distinct CDR3 sequences, 85% to 95% seen once. The sequenced sample was CD4+ T cells from PBMCs. The receptors here all came from a human donor in good health. CDR3s include the opening cysteine and the closing phenylalanine or tryptophan. Fields, in order: V gene, J gene, D gene, CDR3 protein, CDR3 DNA. A D gene is named only where the DNA matches it firmly.

TRBV18,TRBJ1-5,NA,CASSPEGGFQPQHF,TGTGCCAGCTCACCGGAAGGGGGATTCCAGCCCCAGCATTTT
TRBV6-2/TRBV6-3,TRBJ1-5,NA,CASTPQGNQPQHF,TGTGCCAGCACCCCACAGGGAAATCAGCCCCAGCATTTT
TRBV28,TRBJ2-1,TRBD2,CASRLAGPSYNEQFF,TGTGCCAGCAGACTAGCGGGTCCGTCCTACAATGAGCAGTTCTTC
TRBV6-5,TRBJ1-6,NA,CASSSKRTGSPLHF,TGTGCCAGCAGTTCCAAAAGGACGGGTTCACCCCTCCACTTT
TRBV5-1,TRBJ1-2,TRBD1,CASSLDPGQGKRGYTF,TGCGCCAGCAGCTTGGATCCGGGACAGGGGAAAAGGGGCTACACCTTC
TRBV7-9,TRBJ2-2,TRBD2,CASRGLAVSVGELFF,TGTGCCAGCAGGGGACTAGCGGTCTCCGTGGGGGAGCTGTTTTTT
TRBV12-3/TRBV12-4,TRBJ2-7,NA,CASSLFGGQAPREQYF,TGTGCCAGCAGTTTATTCGGTGGGCAGGCCCCGCGAGAGCAGTACTTC
TRBV7-3,TRBJ2-5,NA,CASSAAVQETQYF,TGTGCCAGCAGCGCCGCGGTACAAGAGACCCAGTACTTC
TRBV28,TRBJ2-2,NA,CASTLQTGELFF,TGTGCCAGCACCCTACAGACCGGGGAGCTGTTTTTT
TRBV23-1,TRBJ1-2,NA,CASSRRRMGYGYTF,TGCGCCAGCAGTCGAAGAAGAATGGGGTATGGCTACACCTTC
TRBV7-3,TRBJ2-1,NA,CASSSTSPREQFF,TGTGCCAGCAGCTCTACTAGCCCACGGGAGCAGTTCTTC
TRBV7-9,TRBJ2-7,NA,CASSESGQPHYEQYF,TGTGCCAGCAGCGAAAGCGGACAACCCCACTACGAGCAGTACTTC